The next 26 T cell receptor beta chains were all read from a single sample in a study of beta chain features in type 1 diabetes. Sequencing targeted expressed TCRB transcripts, as all isolated RNA had been reverse transcribed. TCRdb's copy holds only in-frame clones and misses some; the assay was immunoSEQ multiplex PCR. Altogether about 140,000 clones are present, about 9.7% being singletons, with the ten largest covering 0.65%. The sequencing sample was made of central memory CD4+ T cells from blood. These receptors were obtained from a woman in her forties in good health.

The V gene is TRBV27, the J gene TRBJ2-3; the match to TRBD2 covers 7 bases. J was trimmed by 5 bases and V by 10 bases; bases with no gene match: 3. Germline CDR1 MNHEY, CDR2 SMNVEV (reference sequence). The CDR3 loop spans 11 amino acids. The CDR3 here is CAIPGGDTQYF. In DNA, the CDR3 is TGTGCCATCCCGGGGGGAGATACGCAGTATTTT.

The table lists this clone with a few counts. The genes are TRBV6-5 and TRBJ2-7; D perhaps matches TRBD1 (6 bases). With 9 bases removed from V and 3 bases from J, the gap between germline ends came to 15 bases. Looked up from germline, CDR1 is MNHEY and CDR2 is SVGAGI. The CDR3 is made up of 13 amino acids. The CDR3 reads CASGNRALYEQYF. DNA of the CDR3: TGTGCCAGTGGGAACAGGGCCCTCTACGAGCAGTACTTC.

The DNA for the CDR3 is TGCGCCAGCAGCCAATCTGCGGGACAGGGGTTGGGTGAAAAACTGTTTTTT. Encoded protein: CASSQSAGQGLGEKLFF. The chain has TRBV4-3 and TRBJ1-4, with 10 bases aligning to TRBD1. J lost 7 bases, V lost 2 bases, and 10 bases had no gene match. CDR1 is LGHNA and CDR2 is YSLEER in the germline V gene. The CDR3 consists of 17 residues.

This rearrangement joins TRBV6-6 to TRBJ1-1; a weak D match, TRBD1 (5 bases). CDR3 length equals 13 residues. Trimming removed 2 bases from V and 4 bases from J, with 8 bases in between. Germline assignment: CDR1 MNHNY and CDR2 SVGAGI (reference sequence). The DNA for the CDR3 is TGTGCCAGCAGTTACGGGGGGACCACTGAAGCTTTCTTT. It specifies CASSYGGTTEAFF.

The chain employs TRBV4-2 and TRBJ2-1, with D possibly being TRBD2 (7 bases). Between the trimmed V and J ends, which lost 5 bases and 8 bases, there was a span of 13 bases. In germline, CDR1 is LGHNA, CDR2 YNFKEQ. The CDR3 has 13 amino acids. The CDR3 DNA follows: TGTGCCAGCAGCGGGGGGGCGGTAGATGAGCAGTTCTTC. The encoded protein is CASSGGAVDEQFF.

Only a few counts were recorded for this clone. The rearrangement uses TRBV5-4 and TRBJ1-3, with a tentative D call TRBD1 (6 bases). The CDR3 is 16 residues long. CDR1 is SGHNT, CDR2 YYREEE, per germline (reference sequence). Trimming stripped 1 base from V and 0 bases from J, with 11 bases between. The CDR3 DNA follows: TGTGCCAGCAGCTTGAGCCCAGGGGTCTCTGGAAACACCATATATTTT. This gives the protein CASSLSPGVSGNTIYF. Looking up the rest from reference TRBV5-4 and TRBJ1-3 gives the full variable domain: ETGVTQSPTHLIKTRGQQVTLRCSSQSGHNTVSWYQQALGQGPQFIFQYYREEENGRGNFPPRFSGLQFPNYSSELNVNALELDDSALYLCASSLSPGVSGNTIYFGEGSWLTVV.

CDR3 sequence (DNA): TGTGCCAGCAGCTTATTTGGCAGGGGGCAAGAGACCCAGTACTTC. Its protein product is CASSLFGRGQETQYF. The chain has TRBV7-8 and TRBJ2-5, with 7 bases that match TRBD1. V shed 2 bases, J shed 2 bases, and the junction held 5 bases outside the gene matches. The CDR3 has 15 residues. The germline gives CDR1 SGHVS, CDR2 FQNEAQ.

This clone was seen many times. The chain joins TRBV7-9 to TRBJ1-3; no firm D call. The germline V gene encodes CDR1 SEHNR and CDR2 FQNEAQ (reference sequence). The V gene lost 2 bases and the J gene lost 1 base, with 9 bases spanning the gap. The length of the CDR3 is 15 residues. CDR3 in DNA: TGTGCCAGCAGCTTATTCGGGGAGTCTGGAAACACCATATATTTT. Encoded protein: CASSLFGESGNTIYF.

The chain carries TRBV6-4 and TRBJ1-2, with a weak D call TRBD1 (6 bases). Germline V gene sequence: CDR1 MRHNA, CDR2 SNTAGT. V shed 6 bases and J shed 1 base, with 9 bases lying between them. This CDR3 is built from 13 residues. CDR3 in DNA: TGTGCCAGCAGAGCAGGGGTTAACTATGGCTACACCTTC. It yields the protein CASRAGVNYGYTF.

The V call is TRBV2, the J call TRBJ2-2, with 9 nucleotides matching TRBD2. V trimming: 0 bases; J trimming: 1 base; junction bases outside the gene matches: 12. The CDR3 sequence is 20 residues long. The germline gives CDR1 SNHLY, CDR2 FYNNEI. CDR3 in amino acids: CASSEAPTGILAGNTGELFF. CDR3 nucleotides: TGTGCCAGCAGTGAAGCCCCGACCGGTATACTAGCGGGGAACACCGGGGAGCTGTTTTTT.

This rearrangement joins TRBV5-1 to TRBJ2-1; 13 bases agree with TRBD2. Looked up from germline, CDR1 is SGHRS and CDR2 is YFSETQ. V lost 5 bases to trimming and J lost 10 bases; unmatched junction nucleotides: 6. The CDR3 is made up of 14 amino acids. The CDR3 nucleotides read TGCGCCAGCAGTCTCGGACTAGCGGGGGACGAGCAGTTCTTC. Protein sequence: CASSLGLAGDEQFF.

The chain joins TRBV1 to TRBJ2-3; the table's D call, TRBD2, has no DNA check behind it. TRBV1 is described as a pseudogene. CDR3 length: 14 amino acids. CDR3 nucleotides: TGCACCAGCAGCCAAGATGAGGCGGCAGATACGCAGTATTTT. Its translation: CTSSQDEAADTQYF.

This clone was recorded a few times. The chain couples TRBV7-8 to TRBJ2-7, with a tentative D call TRBD2 (6 bases). Trimming removed 5 bases at V and 2 bases at J, with 13 bases between. CDR1 SGHVS and CDR2 FQNEAQ come from the germline V gene. The CDR3 runs to 14 residues. CDR3 DNA: TGTGCCAGCAGCCCCGGGCGGGGTCCCTACGAGCAGTACTTC. It specifies CASSPGRGPYEQYF.

This clone was found many times. This chain uses TRBV4-1 with TRBJ1-2, with D uncertain. The CDR3 has 14 residues. Germline V gives CDR1 MGHRA, CDR2 YSYEKL. Trimming removed 3 bases at V and 4 bases at J, with 12 bases between. The CDR3 DNA sequence: TGCGCCAGCAGCCACCCATCCTCGGGCTATGGCTACACCTTC. Its protein product is CASSHPSSGYGYTF.

The table lists this clone with a few counts. This sequence joins TRBV6-6 and TRBJ2-3; D might be TRBD2 (6 bases). V lost 2 bases and J lost 2, with 11 bases in between. Germline V gives CDR1 MNHNY, CDR2 SVGAGI (reference sequence). The CDR3 extends over 15 amino acids. The CDR3 sequence: CASSYPGDLTDTQYF. As DNA, the CDR3 is TGTGCCAGCAGTTACCCGGGGGACCTCACAGATACGCAGTATTTT.

V usage is TRBV6-5 and J usage is TRBJ2-2; a possible D gene is TRBD2 (6 bases). Germline CDR1 MNHEY, CDR2 SVGAGI. The V gene lost 5 bases and the J gene lost 1 base, with 11 bases spanning the gap. The CDR3 is 15 amino acids. CDR3 protein: CASSIFGGNTGELFF. The CDR3 nucleotides are TGTGCCAGCAGTATTTTCGGGGGGAACACCGGGGAGCTGTTTTTT.

As DNA, the CDR3 is TGTGCCAGCAGCGGGGGGAACAGAGAGCAGTTCTTC. It codes for CASSGGNREQFF. This sequence joins TRBV7-6 and TRBJ2-1; possibly TRBD2 for D (6 bases). Trimming took off 5 bases at V and 10 bases at J, with 12 bases between the two ends. The CDR3 sequence is 12 residues long. Per germline, CDR1 SGHVS and CDR2 FNYEAQ.

The chain recombines TRBV6-6 with TRBJ2-1; 12 nucleotides match TRBD2. Looked up from germline, CDR1 is MNHNY and CDR2 is SVGAGI (reference sequence). V trimming: 2 bases; J trimming: 9 bases; junction bases outside the gene matches: 5. There are 15 residues in the CDR3. The chain's CDR3 is CASSYKLAGGGEQFF. For the CDR3, the DNA is TGTGCCAGCAGTTACAAACTAGCGGGGGGTGGTGAGCAGTTCTTC.

This clone was counted a few times. V usage is TRBV5-1 and J usage is TRBJ2-7; 7 nucleotides agree with TRBD1. Losses at the gene ends were 0 bases for V and 3 bases for J; bases not matched to a gene: 6. From germline, CDR1 is SGHRS and CDR2 YFSETQ. The CDR3 covers 15 residues. The CDR3 DNA follows: TGCGCCAGCAGCTTGGCCCCGGGACAGAACTACGAGCAGTACTTC. Translating gives CASSLAPGQNYEQYF.

In this sample, this clone turned up a few times. The rearrangement joins TRBV14 to TRBJ1-6; 7 nucleotides line up with TRBD1. There are 15 residues in the CDR3. Trimming took 4 bases from V and 5 from J; bases not matched to a gene: 5. Germline CDR1 and CDR2: SGHDN and FVKESK. The CDR3 DNA is TGTGCCAGCAGCCGCGGACAGGCCCATAATTCACCCCTCCACTTT. It yields the protein CASSRGQAHNSPLHF.

CDR3 amino acids: CASSYMTGDEQYF. For the CDR3, the DNA is TGTGCCAGCAGTTACATGACAGGTGACGAGCAGTACTTC. The gene calls are TRBV6-5 and TRBJ2-7; D may be TRBD1 (6 bases). The length of the CDR3 is 13 residues. Per the germline V gene, CDR1 is MNHEY and CDR2 is SVGAGI. The V gene lost 2 bases and the J gene lost 5 bases, with 10 bases spanning the gap.

In its sample, this clone was seen many times. The gene calls are TRBV2 and TRBJ2-1; a possible D gene is TRBD2 (5 bases). V gave up 7 bases and J gave up 7 bases, with 20 bases separating them. This CDR3 region has 15 residues. Germline lookup yields CDR1 SNHLY and CDR2 FYNNEI. CDR3 nucleotides: TGTGCCAGCACAGTACGGGGATCGGGTGGTAATGAGCAGTTCTTC. The encoded protein is CASTVRGSGGNEQFF. Supplemented by reference TRBV2 and TRBJ2-1, the full variable domain reads EPEVTQTPSHQVTQMGQEVILRCVPISNHLYFYWYRQILGQKVEFLVSFYNNEISEKSEIFDDQFSVERPDGSNFTLKIRSTKLEDSAMYFCASTVRGSGGNEQFFGPGTRLTVL.

This clone has more than one count but fewer than ten. V gene TRBV5-1 combines with J gene TRBJ2-5, with a tentative D call TRBD2 (6 bases). Germline CDR1 is SGHRS and CDR2 is YFSETQ. The CDR3 is 16 amino acids. V lost 6 bases and J lost 3, with 21 bases in between. CDR3 in amino acids: CASTLGSRGGEETQYF. DNA of the CDR3: TGCGCCAGCACCCTGGGGTCCCGCGGAGGGGAAGAGACCCAGTACTTC.

The sample holds a few counts of this clone. The chain couples TRBV5-1 to TRBJ1-3; D is perhaps TRBD1 (5 bases). Germline V lookup: CDR1 SGHRS, CDR2 YFSETQ. Trimming cost V 4 bases and J 1 base, with 9 bases left between them. The CDR3 covers 14 residues. The CDR3 nucleotides read TGCGCCAGCAGCCCAGGGCGGTCTGGAAACACCATATATTTT. It encodes CASSPGRSGNTIYF.

This clone turned up a few times. The V gene is TRBV6-1, the J gene TRBJ1-5; D call uncertain. The CDR3 is 13 residues long. The V end lost 5 bases, the J end lost 7 bases, and 12 bases lay between the germline ends. The germline V gene encodes CDR1 MNHNS and CDR2 SASEGT. The chain's CDR3 is CASSFEGRQPQHF. The CDR3 region has the DNA TGTGCCAGCAGTTTCGAGGGTAGACAGCCCCAGCATTTT.

The chain has TRBV9 and TRBJ2-3; 12 nucleotides agree with TRBD2. Germline values: CDR1 SGDLS, CDR2 YYNGEE. This CDR3 is 18 amino acids long. V was pared by 0 bases and J by 5 bases, with 10 bases of the junction left unmatched. CDR3 amino acids: CASSVAPSGGAREDTQYF. In nucleotides, the CDR3 is TGTGCCAGCAGCGTAGCCCCTAGCGGGGGGGCCCGAGAAGATACGCAGTATTTT.